These 26 T cell receptor beta chains were all obtained from the same sample, sequenced in a study of tumor-infiltrating lymphocytes in primary liver carcinoma. Germline DNA was also extracted, while the blood RNA originated from unsorted whole blood. From about 490 ng of total RNA, TCR beta-specific cDNA was reverse-transcribed using a constant-region primer. Slightly modified ARM-PCR with three nested multiplex PCR rounds yielded TCR beta libraries. A C-beta reverse primer was combined with TRBV1-TRBV30 forward primers in the first two PCR rounds, and each round had 10 cycles. TCRdb processed the multiplex PCR reads anew with MiXCR; each CDR3 protein has one entry. Among 310,000 or so distinct CDR3 sequences listed, roughly three fifths were seen once. The sample comprised peripheral blood. The source of these receptors is a woman aged 25 to 39 with primary liver carcinoma and hepatitis B virus infection.

The genes are TRBV12-3 or TRBV12-4 and TRBJ1-5; possible D gene TRBD1, 5 bases. The CDR3 covers 14 residues. With 6 bases removed from V and 4 bases from J, the gap between germline ends came to 13 bases. The CDR3, as DNA: TGTGCCAGCAGCGGTAGTCAGGGAAATCAGCCCCAGCATTTT. This gives the protein CASSGSQGNQPQHF.

Of note for this clonotype: Relative to the germline gene, one junction end is altered; a read error may explain this. J is TRBJ2-1 and V is TRBV4-2; 7 bases are shared with TRBD2. The CDR3 spans 15 residues. Germline V lookup: CDR1 LGHNA, CDR2 YNFKEQ. The CDR3 sequence is CVSIPASGAYNEQFF. CDR3 coding DNA: TGTGTCAGCATCCCTGCTAGCGGAGCCTACAATGAGCAGTTCTTC.

In its sample, this clonotype was seen a few times. V and J are TRBV12-3 or TRBV12-4 and TRBJ1-5; D remains ambiguous. The CDR3 contains 12 residues. V shed 3 bases and J shed 4 bases, with 4 bases lying between them. This CDR3 is CASSFGNQPQHF. In nucleotides, the CDR3 is TGTGCCAGCAGTTTCGGGAATCAGCCCCAGCATTTT.

The rearrangement uses TRBV12-3 or TRBV12-4 and TRBJ1-5; 9 bases match TRBD1. V shed 8 bases and J 5 bases; nucleotides not matched to a gene: 4. This CDR3 has 13 residues. The DNA for the CDR3 is TGTGCCAGCCAGGACAGGGGCGATCAGCCCCAGCATTTT. Translation: CASQDRGDQPQHF.

As regards this clonotype: This sequence may be a read error, since a much larger clone differs from it by one base. This chain connects TRBV29-1 to TRBJ2-1, with unresolved D. The CDR3 has 10 amino acids. CDR1 SQVTM and CDR2 ANQGSEA come from the germline V gene. The V end was cut by 7 bases, the J end by 11 bases, with 12 bases between. CDR3 DNA: TGCAGCGGCACCTCCCATAAGCAGTTCTTC. Translating it yields CSGTSHKQFF.

J is TRBJ2-7 and V is TRBV5-4, with TRBD2 matching over 8 bases. The CDR3 extends over 15 amino acids. Germline loops: CDR1 SGHNT, CDR2 YYREEE (reference sequence). Trimming removed 0 bases from V and 6 bases from J; junction bases left unmatched: 8. For the CDR3, the DNA is TGTGCCAGCAGCTTGGTCACGGGAGGGCCCTCCGAGCAGTACTTC. Protein sequence: CASSLVTGGPSEQYF.

A note on this clonotype: The junction does not match germline at one end; this may be a read error. J is TRBJ2-1 and V is TRBV29-1, with a weak D call TRBD2 (5 bases). The CDR3 length is 15 residues. Germline V lookup: CDR1 SQVTM, CDR2 ANQGSEA. Here the CDR3 DNA reads TGTAGCGCTGACTATGACCACCGAGCCCCCAATGAGCAGTTCTTT. It specifies CSADYDHRAPNEQFF.

This clonotype was seen many times. The CDR3 spells CSAALAGVIEQFF. DNA for the CDR3: TGCAGCGCCGCACTAGCGGGAGTAATTGAGCAGTTCTTC. The chain carries TRBV29-1 and TRBJ2-1; TRBD2 matches at 11 bases. The CDR3 is 13 residues long. CDR1 SQVTM and CDR2 ANQGSEA come from the germline V gene. V shed 7 bases, J shed 9 bases, and the junction held 8 bases outside the gene matches.

This clonotype was counted only a few times. Compared with germline, one end of the junction differs, possibly owing to a read error. V usage is TRBV5-4 and J usage is TRBJ2-3; D is perhaps TRBD2 (5 bases). The CDR3 consists of 14 residues. CDR1 is SGHNT, CDR2 YYREEE, per germline (reference sequence). CDR3 loop: CASSLAGIPDTQYF. CDR3 sequence (DNA): TGTGCCAGCAGTTTGGCCGGGATCCCAGATACGCAGTATTTT.

Comments on this clonotype: A read error may be the cause here, since a much bigger clone is one base away. V gene TRBV6-5 combines with J gene TRBJ2-6; 7 bases fit TRBD2. This CDR3 contains 19 residues. The germline V gene has CDR1 MNHEY and CDR2 SVGAGI. CDR3 sequence (DNA): TGTGTCAGCAGGCCCTGGGGGGAGGGAACCTACTCTGGGGCCAACGTCCTGACTTTC. Residues: CVSRPWGEGTYSGANVLTF.

This clonotype was detected only a few times. The chain recombines TRBV6-6 with TRBJ1-5, with D tentatively TRBD1 (5 bases). In germline, CDR1 is MNHNY, CDR2 SVGAGI (reference sequence). This CDR3 has 15 residues. Trimming stripped 4 bases from V and 4 bases from J, with 14 bases between. The CDR3 DNA follows: TGTGCCAGCAGTTCGACACGGGACGGGAATCAGCCCCAGCATTTT. It encodes CASSSTRDGNQPQHF.

As concerns this clonotype: This sequence may be a read error, since a much larger clone differs from it by one base. The V gene is TRBV29-1, the J gene TRBJ2-7; D is tentatively TRBD1 or TRBD2 (6 bases each). Germline CDR1 and CDR2: SQVTM and ANQGSEA. The CDR3 consists of 12 residues. In nucleotides, the CDR3 is TGCGGCGTTGCAGGAGGGGGCTACGAGCAGTACTTC. It specifies CGVAGGGYEQYF.

In its sample, this clonotype was seen many times. J is TRBJ2-2 and V is TRBV29-1; the D is unclear. CDR1 and CDR2 from the germline V gene are SQVTM and ANQGSEA. The V end was cut by 5 bases, the J end by 4 bases, with 11 bases between. This CDR3 is 13 amino acids long. CDR3 bases: TGCAGCGTTCAGCGATCGGTCACCGGGGAGCTGTTTTTT. Translated: CSVQRSVTGELFF.

With respect to this clonotype: This may come from a read error, since a much larger clone is one base off. The chain combines TRBV12-3 or TRBV12-4 with TRBJ2-1, with D maybe TRBD2 (6 bases). V lost 10 bases and J 6 bases, leaving 13 bases between the germline ends. The CDR3 contains 12 residues. CDR3 in DNA: TGTGCCACCCAGACTAGTCTCAATGAGCAGTTCTTC. Protein: CATQTSLNEQFF.

The chain links TRBV24-1 to TRBJ2-1; TRBD2 is a possible D gene (6 bases). CDR1 is KGHDR and CDR2 is SFDVKD in the germline V gene. This CDR3 spans 14 amino acids. The V end was cut by 6 bases, the J end by 0 bases, with 8 bases between. DNA of the CDR3: TGTGCCACCAGTCGCGGGGACTCCTACAATGAGCAGTTCTTC. It is translated as CATSRGDSYNEQFF.

This clonotype was recorded once. Germline is not matched at one junction end, which may reflect a read error. This chain connects TRBV6-2 or TRBV6-3 to TRBJ2-7, with a weak D call TRBD1 (6 bases). The germline V gene encodes CDR1 MNHEY and CDR2 SVGEGT. This CDR3 is 16 amino acids long. DNA for the CDR3: TGTGCCAGCAGTTCCCCGGCTAGCAGGGGCTCCTACGAGCAGTGCTTC. It is translated as CASSSPASRGSYEQCF.

J is TRBJ2-1 and V is TRBV6-1, with 8 bases identical to TRBD1. The CDR3 totals 15 residues. V was pared by 7 bases and J by 2 bases, with 7 bases of the junction left unmatched. Germline V gives CDR1 MNHNS, CDR2 SASEGT. The CDR3 protein is CASNFRGLPYNEQFF. The CDR3 DNA follows: TGTGCCAGCAACTTCAGGGGGCTTCCCTACAATGAGCAGTTCTTC.

A note on this clonotype: One end of the junction fails to match germline, which may point to a read error. This chain uses TRBV4-1 with TRBJ1-5; D gene ambiguous. This CDR3 region has 13 residues. Germline V gene lookup returns CDR1 MGHRA and CDR2 YSYEKL. The CDR3 protein is CASSQDSSQPQHF. Written as DNA, the CDR3 is TGCGCCAGCAGCCAAGACAGCAGTCAGCCCCAGCATTTT.

Concerning this clonotype itself: A read error is possible here, since a much larger clone lies one base away. CDR3 bases: TGTGCCAGCAGTACCCGATCGATTCCGGTCACTGAAGCTTTCTTT. Residues: CASSTRSIPVTEAFF. The chain employs TRBV6-2 or TRBV6-3 and TRBJ1-1; no firm D call. Deletions cut 5 bases from V and 4 bases from J, with 17 bases between. The CDR3 has 15 amino acids. From germline, CDR1 is MNHEY and CDR2 SVGEGT.

This clonotype was counted only a few times. The rearrangement links TRBV6-6 to TRBJ1-2; the D gene is possibly TRBD1 (5 bases). This CDR3 is built from 19 residues. Per the germline V gene, CDR1 is MNHNY and CDR2 is SVGAGI (reference sequence). V lost 6 bases and J 0 bases, leaving 26 bases between the germline ends. In nucleotides, the CDR3 is TGTGCCAGCAGCCCCCGAGGACCGGGACGTTTGCACCCTAACTATGGCTACACCTTC. This codes for CASSPRGPGRLHPNYGYTF.

In regard to this clonotype: The junction departs from germline at one end; a sequencing error may be responsible. V is TRBV4-2 and J is TRBJ2-1; D perhaps matches TRBD2 (6 bases). Germline CDR1 and CDR2: LGHNA and YNFKEQ. The CDR3 extends over 16 amino acids. The DNA for the CDR3 is TGCGTCAGCAACCAAGATGCGGGAAGCTCCTACAATGAGCAGCTCTTC. Its protein product is CVSNQDAGSSYNEQLF.

The rearrangement links TRBV5-6 to TRBJ2-5; tentatively, D is TRBD1 (6 bases). The germline V gene has CDR1 SGHDT and CDR2 YYEEEE. V was trimmed by 4 bases and J by 2 bases, leaving 12 bases between them. This CDR3 has 14 amino acids. CDR3 sequence (DNA): TGTGCCAGCAGCATCTGGACAGAACAAGAGACCCAGTACTTC. Its translation: CASSIWTEQETQYF.

As regards this clonotype: The junction does not match germline at one end; this may be a read error. J is TRBJ2-5 and V is TRBV6-5; 11 bases line up with TRBD2. CDR3 length equals 15 residues. CDR1 is MNHEY and CDR2 is SVGAGI in the germline V gene. CDR3 in amino acids: CASSRALAGEETQYF. In DNA, the CDR3 is TGTGCTAGCAGTCGAGCACTAGCGGGGGAAGAGACCCAGTACTTC.

As to this clonotype: A much larger clone differs by one base, so this may be a read error. The chain uses TRBV4-2 and TRBJ2-3, with D perhaps given as TRBD1 or TRBD2 (6 bases each). CDR3 size: 16 residues. Germline values: CDR1 LGHNA, CDR2 YNFKEQ. V gave up 3 bases and J gave up 10 bases, with 23 bases separating them. CDR3 nucleotides: TGTGCCAGCAGCCAGTCGGGACTCCGGGGGCACCCCGCGCAGTATTTT. Translating it yields CASSQSGLRGHPAQYF.

V and J are TRBV12-3 or TRBV12-4 and TRBJ1-2; D not resolved. Trimming left V 0 bases short and J 0 bases short, with 14 bases between. There are 17 residues in the CDR3. DNA of the CDR3: TGTGCCAGCAGTTTAGCGATGCCAGGTTGGGCTAACTATGGCTACACCTTC. This encodes CASSLAMPGWANYGYTF.

This clonotype was seen only a few times. The rearrangement joins TRBV10-3 to TRBJ2-7, with 10 bases lining up with TRBD2. The CDR3 has 15 residues. J was trimmed by 3 bases and V by 0 bases; bases with no gene match: 2. Per germline, CDR1 ENHRY and CDR2 SYGVKD. The CDR3: CAISESLAGVYEQYF. The CDR3 nucleotides are TGTGCCATCAGTGAGTCTCTAGCGGGAGTCTACGAGCAGTACTTC.